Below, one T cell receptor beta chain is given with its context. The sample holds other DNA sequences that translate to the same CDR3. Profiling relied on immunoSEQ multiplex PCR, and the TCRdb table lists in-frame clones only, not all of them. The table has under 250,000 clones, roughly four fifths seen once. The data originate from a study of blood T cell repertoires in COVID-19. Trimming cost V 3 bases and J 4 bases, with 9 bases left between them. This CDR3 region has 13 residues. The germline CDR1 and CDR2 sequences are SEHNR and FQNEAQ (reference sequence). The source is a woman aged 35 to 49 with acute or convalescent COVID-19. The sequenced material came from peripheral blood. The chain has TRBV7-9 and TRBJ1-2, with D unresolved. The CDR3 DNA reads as TGTGCCAGCAGCTTTGGGGAGGGCTATGGCTACACCTTC. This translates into CASSFGEGYGYTF.